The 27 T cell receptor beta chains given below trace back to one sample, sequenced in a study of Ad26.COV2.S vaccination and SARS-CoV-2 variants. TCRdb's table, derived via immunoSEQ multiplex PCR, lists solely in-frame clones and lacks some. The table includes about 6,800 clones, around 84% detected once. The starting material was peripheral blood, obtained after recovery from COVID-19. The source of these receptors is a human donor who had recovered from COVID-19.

The CDR3 sequence is CASSPDTGLANYGYTF. The CDR3 nucleotides read TGTGCCAGCAGCCCAGATACAGGACTCGCCAACTATGGCTACACCTTC. This rearrangement joins TRBV7-9 to TRBJ1-2; maybe TRBD1 (5 bases). The germline gives CDR1 SEHNR, CDR2 FQNEAQ (reference sequence). The CDR3 has 16 residues. Trimming shortened V by 5 bases and J by 2 bases, and 18 bases separated the two germline ends.

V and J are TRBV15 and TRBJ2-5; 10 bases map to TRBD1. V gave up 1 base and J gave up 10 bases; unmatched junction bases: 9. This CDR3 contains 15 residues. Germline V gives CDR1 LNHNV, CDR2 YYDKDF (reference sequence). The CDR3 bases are TGTGCCACCAGCAGAGGACAGGGGGCCCCGTCTAACCAGTACTTC. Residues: CATSRGQGAPSNQYF.

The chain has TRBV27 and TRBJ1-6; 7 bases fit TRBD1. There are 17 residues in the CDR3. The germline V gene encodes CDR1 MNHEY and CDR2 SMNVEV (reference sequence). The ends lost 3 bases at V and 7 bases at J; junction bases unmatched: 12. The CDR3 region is CASSLIGIGGSNSPLHF. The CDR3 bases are TGTGCCAGCAGTTTGATTGGTATAGGGGGCTCCAATTCACCCCTCCACTTT.

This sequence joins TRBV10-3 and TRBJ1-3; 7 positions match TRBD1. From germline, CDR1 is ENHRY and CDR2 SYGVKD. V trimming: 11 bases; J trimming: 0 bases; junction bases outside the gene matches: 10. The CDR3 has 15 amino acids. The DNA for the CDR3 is TGTGCCTCCCGGGACAGCGATCTCTCTGGAAACACCATATATTTT. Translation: CASRDSDLSGNTIYF.

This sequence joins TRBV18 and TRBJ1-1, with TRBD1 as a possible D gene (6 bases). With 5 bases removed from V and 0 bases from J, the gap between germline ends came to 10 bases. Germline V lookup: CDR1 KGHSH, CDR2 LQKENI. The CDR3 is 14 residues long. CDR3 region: CASSNRAVNTEAFF. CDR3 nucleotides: TGTGCCAGCTCAAACAGGGCGGTGAACACTGAAGCTTTCTTT. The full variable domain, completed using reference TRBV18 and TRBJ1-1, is NAGVMQNPRHLVRRRGQEARLRCSPMKGHSHVYWYRQLPEEGLKFMVYLQKENIIDESGMPKERFSAEFPKEGPSILRIQQVVRGDSAAYFCASSNRAVNTEAFFGQGTRLTVV.

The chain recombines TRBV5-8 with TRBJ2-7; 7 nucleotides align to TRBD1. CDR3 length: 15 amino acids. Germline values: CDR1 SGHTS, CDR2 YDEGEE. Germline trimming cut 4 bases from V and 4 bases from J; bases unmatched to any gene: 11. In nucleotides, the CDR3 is TGTGCCAGCAGCGGGGGTAGGGGACAGCTATACGAGCAGTACTTC. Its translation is CASSGGRGQLYEQYF.

The CDR3, as DNA: TGTGCCAGCAGCTCGGTGGGACAGACCAACTCCTACGAGCAGTACTTC. Amino acid sequence: CASSSVGQTNSYEQYF. V and J are TRBV5-4 and TRBJ2-7; 7 bases fit TRBD1. Germline-derived CDR1 and CDR2 are SGHNT and YYREEE (reference sequence). V gave up 3 bases and J gave up 0 bases; unmatched junction bases: 9. The CDR3 has 16 amino acids.

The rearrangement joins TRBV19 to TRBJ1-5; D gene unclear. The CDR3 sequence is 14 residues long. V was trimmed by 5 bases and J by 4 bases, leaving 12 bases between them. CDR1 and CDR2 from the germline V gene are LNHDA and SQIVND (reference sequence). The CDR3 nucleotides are TGTGCCAGTAGTGTACGAACGGCGAATCAGCCCCAGCATTTT. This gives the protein CASSVRTANQPQHF.

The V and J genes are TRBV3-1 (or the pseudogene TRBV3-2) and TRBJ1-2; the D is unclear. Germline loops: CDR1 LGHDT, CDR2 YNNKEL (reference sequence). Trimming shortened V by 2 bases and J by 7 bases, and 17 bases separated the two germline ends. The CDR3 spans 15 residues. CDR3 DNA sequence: TGTGCCAGCAGCCAAAATCCCGCGCAGGCGGGTGGCTACACCTTC. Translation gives CASSQNPAQAGGYTF.

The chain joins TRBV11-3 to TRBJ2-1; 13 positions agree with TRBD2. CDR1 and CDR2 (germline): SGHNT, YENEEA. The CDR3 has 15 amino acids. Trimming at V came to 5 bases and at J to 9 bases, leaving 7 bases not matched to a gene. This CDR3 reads CASSPGLAGESEQFF. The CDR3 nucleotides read TGTGCCAGCAGCCCAGGACTAGCGGGGGAGTCTGAGCAGTTCTTC.

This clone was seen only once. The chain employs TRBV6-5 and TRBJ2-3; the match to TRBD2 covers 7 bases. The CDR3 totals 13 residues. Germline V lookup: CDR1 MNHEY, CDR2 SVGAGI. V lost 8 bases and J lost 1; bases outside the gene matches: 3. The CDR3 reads CASGEGGTDTQYF. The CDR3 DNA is TGTGCCAGCGGGGAGGGCGGCACAGATACGCAGTATTTT.

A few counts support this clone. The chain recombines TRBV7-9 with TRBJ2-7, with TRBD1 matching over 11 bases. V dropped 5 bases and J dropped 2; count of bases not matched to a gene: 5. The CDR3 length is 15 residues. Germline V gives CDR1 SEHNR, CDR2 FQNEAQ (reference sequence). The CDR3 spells CASSTGQGATYEQYF. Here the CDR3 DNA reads TGTGCCAGCAGCACCGGACAGGGGGCCACCTACGAGCAGTACTTC.

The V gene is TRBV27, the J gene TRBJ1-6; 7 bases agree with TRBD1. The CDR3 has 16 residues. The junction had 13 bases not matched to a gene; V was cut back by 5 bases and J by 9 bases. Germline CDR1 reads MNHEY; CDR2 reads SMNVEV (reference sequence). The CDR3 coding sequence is TGTGCCAGCAGTCTACAACCCCGACAGGGCAGTTCACCCCTCCACTTT. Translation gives CASSLQPRQGSSPLHF.

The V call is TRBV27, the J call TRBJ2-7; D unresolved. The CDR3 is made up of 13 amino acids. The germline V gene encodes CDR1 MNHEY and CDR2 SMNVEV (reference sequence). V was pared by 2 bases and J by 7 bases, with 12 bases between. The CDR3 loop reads CASSLRAHIEQYF. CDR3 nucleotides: TGTGCCAGCAGTTTAAGGGCCCACATAGAGCAGTACTTC.

CDR3 coding DNA: TGTGCCATCAGTGGGAGACAGGGTAGTAACTATGGCTACACCTTC. It yields the protein CAISGRQGSNYGYTF. V usage is TRBV10-3 and J usage is TRBJ1-2; TRBD1 agrees at 7 bases. V trimming: 4 bases; J trimming: 1 base; junction bases outside the gene matches: 6. This CDR3 is 15 amino acids long. Germline CDR1 reads ENHRY; CDR2 reads SYGVKD.

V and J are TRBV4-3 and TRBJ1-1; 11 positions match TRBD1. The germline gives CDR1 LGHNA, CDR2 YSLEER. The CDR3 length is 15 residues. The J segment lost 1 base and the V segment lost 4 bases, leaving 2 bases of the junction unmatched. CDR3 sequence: CASSPGTGGNTEAFF. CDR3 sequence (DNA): TGCGCCAGCAGCCCCGGGACAGGGGGGAACACTGAAGCTTTCTTT.

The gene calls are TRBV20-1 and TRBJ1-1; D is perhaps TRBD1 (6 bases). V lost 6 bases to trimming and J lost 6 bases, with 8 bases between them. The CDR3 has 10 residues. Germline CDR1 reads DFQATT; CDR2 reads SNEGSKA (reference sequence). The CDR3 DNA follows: TGCAGTGCCCGACAGGCTGAAGCTTTCTTT. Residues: CSARQAEAFF.

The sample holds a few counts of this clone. The CDR3 sequence is CASLGRRTEAFF. As DNA, the CDR3 is TGTGCCAGCCTAGGAAGGCGAACTGAAGCTTTCTTT. The J gene is TRBJ1-1, the V gene TRBV2; D is undetermined. V was shortened by 8 bases and J by 5 bases, with 12 bases between the two germline ends. The CDR3 consists of 12 residues. Per germline, CDR1 SNHLY and CDR2 FYNNEI.

The CDR3 region has the DNA TGTGCCAGCAGCGTAGGAGGAAGTCGTGCCAGTCGGGACACCATATATTTT. Translation: CASSVGGSRASRDTIYF. J is TRBJ1-3 and V is TRBV9; D is uncertain. CDR1 SGDLS and CDR2 YYNGEE come from the germline V gene. V gave up 0 bases and J gave up 8 bases, with 21 bases separating them. This CDR3 region has 17 residues.

This chain's CDR3 is CASSPGLEDEQFF. CDR3 nucleotide sequence: TGTGCCAGCTCACCGGGACTAGAGGATGAGCAGTTCTTC. This rearrangement joins TRBV18 to TRBJ2-1; the match to TRBD2 covers 8 bases. The germline V gene has CDR1 KGHSH and CDR2 LQKENI. The V gene end was trimmed by 3 bases and the J gene end by 8 bases; junction bases not matched to a gene: 3. The CDR3 is 13 amino acids.

CDR3 protein: CASSLWYTEAFF. The CDR3, as DNA: TGTGCCAGCAGCTTATGGTACACTGAAGCTTTCTTT. The rearrangement uses TRBV7-9 and TRBJ1-1; D not certain. Germline loops: CDR1 SEHNR, CDR2 FQNEAQ (reference sequence). The V end lost 2 bases, the J end lost 3 bases, and 4 bases lay between the germline ends. There are 12 residues in the CDR3.

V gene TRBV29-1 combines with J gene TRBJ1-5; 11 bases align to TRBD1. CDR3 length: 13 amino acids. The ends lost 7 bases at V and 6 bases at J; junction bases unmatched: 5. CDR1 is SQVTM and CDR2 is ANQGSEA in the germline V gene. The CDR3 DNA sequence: TGCAGCGCAGGACAGGGGGCGAGTCAGCCCCAGCATTTT. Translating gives CSAGQGASQPQHF.

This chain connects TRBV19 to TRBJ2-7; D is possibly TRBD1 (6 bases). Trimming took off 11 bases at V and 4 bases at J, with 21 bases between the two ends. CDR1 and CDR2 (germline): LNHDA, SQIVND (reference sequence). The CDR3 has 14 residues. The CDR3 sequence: CASRGRDRTYEQYF. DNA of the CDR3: TGTGCCTCTAGGGGCCGAGACAGGACTTACGAGCAGTACTTC.

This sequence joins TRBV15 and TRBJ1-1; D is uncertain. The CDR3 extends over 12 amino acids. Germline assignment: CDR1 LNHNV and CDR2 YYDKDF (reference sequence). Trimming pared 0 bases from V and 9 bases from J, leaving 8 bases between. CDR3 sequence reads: CATSRDFAKAFF. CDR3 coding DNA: TGTGCCACCAGCAGAGATTTTGCTAAAGCTTTCTTT.

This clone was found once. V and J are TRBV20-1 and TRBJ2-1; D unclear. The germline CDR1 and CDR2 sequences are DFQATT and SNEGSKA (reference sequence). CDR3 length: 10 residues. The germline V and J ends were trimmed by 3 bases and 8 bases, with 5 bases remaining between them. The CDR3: CSARLDEQFF. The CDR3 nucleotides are TGCAGTGCTAGGTTGGATGAGCAGTTCTTC.

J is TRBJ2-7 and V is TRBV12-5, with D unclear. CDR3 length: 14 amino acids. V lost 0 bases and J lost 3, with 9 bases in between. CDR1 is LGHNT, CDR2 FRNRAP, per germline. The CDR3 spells CASGLVESFYEQYF. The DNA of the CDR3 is TGTGCTAGTGGTTTGGTAGAGAGCTTCTACGAGCAGTACTTC.

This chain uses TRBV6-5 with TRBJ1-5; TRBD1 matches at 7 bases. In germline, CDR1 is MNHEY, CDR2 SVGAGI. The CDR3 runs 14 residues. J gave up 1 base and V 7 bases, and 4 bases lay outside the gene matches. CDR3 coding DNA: TGTGCCAGCAACCCGGGACAGAGCAATCAGCCCCAGCATTTT. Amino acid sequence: CASNPGQSNQPQHF.